This TCR beta chain came from a study of blood T cells in healthy people across ages (dated by TCRdb to the mid-2010s). With regard to the full study: In model experiments, template switching captured roughly one uniquely barcoded TCR beta cDNA molecule for every two T cells. The study analyzed two additional independent replicas of 1 million unique cDNA reads from the same blood draw for two donors, one aged 18 to 30 and one aged 80 or older. The study measured age-related changes in TCR beta repertoire diversity using deep sequencing normalized with unique cDNA molecular identifiers. Donors of different ages were randomly distributed across sequencing lanes to avoid experimental bias. The donors were divided into four age groups: young (average approximately 17 years), middle-aged (approximately 39), aged (around 59) and long-lived (about 79).

Library prep was done by 5' RACE. Sequencing relied on an Illumina HiSeq 2500. A second about 7 to 11 cycle PCR used a sample-barcoded 5' primer and a J-beta primer mix. A unique molecular identifier was introduced onto each TCR beta cDNA molecule by a template-switch 5' adaptor carrying 12 random nucleotides. Each sample yielded at least 3 million CDR3-containing paired-end reads. The Mint cDNA synthesis kit, primed by a TRBC-specific oligonucleotide, was used to synthesize first-strand cDNA from all RNA. After uracil-DNA glycosylase treatment, a first 18-cycle PCR used universal primers M1SS and BC2_uni_R on all cDNA. On the study's bioinformatics: Normalization of each sample was performed by random selection of 1 million high-quality reads, each carrying a distinct molecular identifier. Instead of being binned into consensus sequences, reads that shared molecular identifiers were thrown out. MiTCR, with a Q25 quality threshold and the strictest error-elimination algorithm, was used for CDR3 identification, clonotype clustering and error correction. A nonparametric unseen species model using Euler transformation provided a lower-bound estimate of total TCR beta diversity. TCRdb trimmed the raw reads at Q25, called clones with MiXCR and kept productive beta chains. Each entry is one CDR3 protein sequence, shown with its most common DNA and genes. What appears here as the V and J calls and clone size reflects TCRdb's work, not the paper's. For this sample the table gives 1 million or so distinct CDR3 sequences, of which 40% to 50% were detected only once. Around 18% of the sample is held by the ten biggest clonotypes.

Between the V and J ends, shortened by 5 bases and 8 bases respectively, the junction contains 29 bases. In the germline V gene, CDR1 corresponds to SGHRS and CDR2 to YFSETQ. The CDR3, cysteine through phenylalanine, is 18 amino acids long. Left in the record is the CDR3 DNA by itself, 54 bases read in frame from the first base. This clonotype was seen more than once but under ten times. Its cognate antigen has yet to be identified. One base away there is no much larger clone; base qualities are not given. The donors were 40 or so Caucasian individuals from Russia, aged roughly 6 to 95 years, who were systemically healthy. Each donor gave about 10 milliliters of peripheral blood, drawn into EDTA-treated Vacutainer tubes. Ficoll-Paque density-gradient centrifugation was used to isolate PBMCs, with at least 6.5 million per sample. Trizol reagent was used to extract total RNA from the PBMCs, yielding at least 5.5 micrograms per sample. Naive CD45RAhigh/CD27high T cell percentages were measured by flow cytometry on a PBMC aliquot from every donor.

Broader findings and caveats from the paper: Because profiling used bulk unsorted PBMCs, naive and antigen-experienced compartments could not be compared conclusively. The long-lived group showed more naive CD4+ T cells, fewer expanded clones and increased TCR diversity than the aged group, suggesting age selection. Estimates of total diversity from one million sequenced T cells were regarded as lower bounds and underestimates. As age increased, observed TCR beta diversity per million T cells dropped in a roughly linear way, and a significant reduction was already evident by age about 40. The CMV infection status of donors was not known, potentially confounding age-related changes in expanded clonotypes. The percentage of naive T cells measured by flow cytometry correlated strongly with observed TCR beta diversity.

Material: blood. The TCR originated in a woman aged 55-69 years in good health. The chain uses TRBV5-1 and TRBJ2-1; TRBD2 is perhaps the D gene, given 6 matching bases. For the CDR3, the sequence is CASRPKYPIAEPGHEQFF. The nucleotide sequence reads as follows: TGCGCCAGCAGACCGAAATATCCAATAGCGGAGCCTGGGCATGAGCAGTTCTTC. With all but the CDR3 taken from the reference TRBV5-1 and TRBJ2-1 genes, the full variable domain is: KAGVTQTPRYLIKTRGQQVTLSCSPISGHRSVSWYQQTPGQGLQFLFEYFSETQRNKGNFPGRFSGRQFSNSRSEMNVSTLELGDSALYLCASRPKYPIAEPGHEQFFGPGTRLTVL.